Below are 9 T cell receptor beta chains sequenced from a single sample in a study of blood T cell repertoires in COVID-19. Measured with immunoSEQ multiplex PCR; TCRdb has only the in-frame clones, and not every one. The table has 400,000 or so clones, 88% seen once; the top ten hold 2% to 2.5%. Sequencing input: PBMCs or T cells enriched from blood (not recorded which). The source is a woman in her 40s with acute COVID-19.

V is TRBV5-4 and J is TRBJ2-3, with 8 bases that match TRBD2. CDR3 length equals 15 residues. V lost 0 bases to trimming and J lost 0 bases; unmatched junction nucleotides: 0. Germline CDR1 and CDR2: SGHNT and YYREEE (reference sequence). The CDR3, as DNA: TGTGCCAGCAGCTTGGAGCGGGGGAGCACAGATACGCAGTATTTT. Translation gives CASSLERGSTDTQYF.

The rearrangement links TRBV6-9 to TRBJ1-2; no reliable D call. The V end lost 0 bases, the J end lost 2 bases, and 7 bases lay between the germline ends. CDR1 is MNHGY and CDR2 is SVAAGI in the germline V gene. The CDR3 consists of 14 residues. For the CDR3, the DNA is TGTGCCAGCAGTTATTCCCCAGGAAACTATGGCTACACCTTC. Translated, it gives CASSYSPGNYGYTF.

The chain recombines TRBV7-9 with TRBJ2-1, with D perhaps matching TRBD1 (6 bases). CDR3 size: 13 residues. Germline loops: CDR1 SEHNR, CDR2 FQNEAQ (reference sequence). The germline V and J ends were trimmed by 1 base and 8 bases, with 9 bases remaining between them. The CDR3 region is CASSLGTVHEQFF. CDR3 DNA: TGTGCCAGCAGCTTAGGGACAGTCCATGAGCAGTTCTTC.

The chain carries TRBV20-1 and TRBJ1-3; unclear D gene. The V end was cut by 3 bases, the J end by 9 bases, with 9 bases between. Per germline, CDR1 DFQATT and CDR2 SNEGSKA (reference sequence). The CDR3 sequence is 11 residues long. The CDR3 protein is CSASSMSTIYF. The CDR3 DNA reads TGCAGTGCTAGTAGTATGAGCACCATATATTTT.

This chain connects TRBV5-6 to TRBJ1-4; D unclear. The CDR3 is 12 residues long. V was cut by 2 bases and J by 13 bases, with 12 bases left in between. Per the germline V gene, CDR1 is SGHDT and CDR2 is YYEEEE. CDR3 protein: CASSLSTVGLFF. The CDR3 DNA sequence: TGTGCCAGCAGCTTAAGTACAGTAGGACTGTTTTTT.

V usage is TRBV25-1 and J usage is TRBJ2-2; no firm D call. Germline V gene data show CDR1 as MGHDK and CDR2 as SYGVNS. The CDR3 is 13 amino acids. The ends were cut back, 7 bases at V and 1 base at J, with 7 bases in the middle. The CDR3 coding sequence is TGTGCCAGCACGAGGATGAACACCGGGGAGCTGTTTTTT. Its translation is CASTRMNTGELFF.

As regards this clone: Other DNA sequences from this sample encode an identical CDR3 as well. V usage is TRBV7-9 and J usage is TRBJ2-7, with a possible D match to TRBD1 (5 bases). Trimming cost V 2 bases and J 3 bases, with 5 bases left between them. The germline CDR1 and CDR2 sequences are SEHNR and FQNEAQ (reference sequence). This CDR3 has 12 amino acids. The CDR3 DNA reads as TGTGCCAGCAGCTTAAGGGGCTACGAGCAGTACTTC. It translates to CASSLRGYEQYF.

CDR3 amino acids: CASSNSGGAHEQFF. DNA of the CDR3: TGTGCCAGCAGCAATAGCGGGGGGGCCCATGAGCAGTTCTTC. The rearrangement joins TRBV9 to TRBJ2-1, with 11 nucleotides matching TRBD2. The CDR3 is made up of 14 amino acids. The J segment lost 8 bases and the V segment lost 4 bases, leaving 5 bases of the junction unmatched. Germline V lookup: CDR1 SGDLS, CDR2 YYNGEE.

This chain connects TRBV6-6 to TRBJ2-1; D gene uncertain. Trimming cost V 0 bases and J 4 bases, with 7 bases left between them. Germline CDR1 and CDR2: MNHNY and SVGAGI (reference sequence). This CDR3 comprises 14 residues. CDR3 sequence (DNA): TGTGCCAGCAGTTACTCGCTAGAATACAATGAGCAGTTCTTC. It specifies CASSYSLEYNEQFF.